This T cell receptor (beta chain) is from a study of blood T cell repertoires in COVID-19. Study information: The United States, Italy and Spain were the sources of the acute and convalescent COVID-19 samples. From T cells, B-cell-depleted T cells, or PBMCs came the material, which was cDNA or gDNA.

As handled by the study authors: Nucleated cell counts were estimated from reference gene primer amplification. Here immunoSEQ multiplex PCR was the method, and the copy in TCRdb shows in-frame clones only, minus some. The V and J calls and clone size were taken over from that table, and D and trimming were inferred from the DNA. The sample includes 45,000 to 50,000 clones, about 83% seen only once; the top ten take under 6%. The CDR3 has 15 residues. V lost 2 bases and J lost 3; bases outside the gene matches: 7. Germline lookup yields CDR1 SGHDT and CDR2 YYEEEE. This chain links TRBV5-6 with TRBJ2-7; 8 bases align to TRBD2. The sequencing sample was made of peripheral blood. The receptor was derived from a woman between 55 and 75 years old with acute or convalescent COVID-19. The CDR3 bases are TGTGCCAGCAGCTTTAGCGGGGCTGCGAGCTACGAGCAGTACTTC. Its translation: CASSFSGAASYEQYF.